The TCR beta chain described here comes from a study of cytomegalovirus exposure and HLA in healthy donors. This clone came up a few times. The primer mix had 60 Vbeta and 13 Jbeta primers. Profiled with immunoSEQ multiplex PCR; TCRdb holds only in-frame clones, not every one. The sample yields roughly 130,000 clones, more than 80% seen once. The CDR3 has 17 residues. The V gene end was trimmed by 4 bases and the J gene end by 1 base; junction bases not matched to a gene: 3. Germline values: CDR1 SGHTS, CDR2 YDEGEE. This TCR was recovered from a man between 35 and 55 years old in good health and CMV-seronegative. The genes are TRBV5-8 and TRBJ2-2; 14 bases agree with TRBD2. The sequencing input was PBMCs. This chain's CDR3 is CASSKGLAGGNTGELFF. CDR3 bases: TGTGCCAGCAGCAAAGGACTAGCGGGAGGGAACACCGGGGAGCTGTTTTTT. Full variable domain (rest looked up from reference TRBV5-8 and TRBJ2-2): EAGVTQSPTHLIKTRGQQATLRCSPISGHTSVYWYQQALGLGLQFLLWYDEGEERNRGNFPPRFSGRQFPNYSSELNVNALELEDSALYLCASSKGLAGGNTGELFFGEGSRLTVL.